The clone carrying this T cell receptor (beta chain) was picked up many times. Its antigen is as yet unknown. The definition of stable Graves' hyperthyroidism was no ophthalmopathy progression within 18 months. The CDR3 contains 17 residues. The germline CDR1 and CDR2 sequences are MGHDK and SYGVNS. V was clipped by 4 bases and J by 4 bases, with 17 bases between them. This specimen belongs to a study of T cells in Graves' hyperthyroidism and ophthalmopathy. Findings of the study overall: Before onset, by a median of around 6.4 months, the model predicted ophthalmopathy.

The TCR beta CDR3 regions underwent amplification using RNA transcripts as the source. The HTBI primer set served for first-round RT-PCR of the TCR CDR3. TCRdb reanalysed the multiplex PCR reads using MiXCR and keeps one entry per CDR3 protein. The top ten clones hold roughly 8.2% of a sample with approximately 560,000 distinct CDR3 sequences, more than 45% of them seen once. The chain has TRBV25-1 and TRBJ2-6; D not certain. The receptor was derived from a woman in her late teens or twenties with Graves' hyperthyroidism. What was sequenced was peripheral blood or thyroid tissue (not recorded which). CDR3 nucleotides: TGTGCCAGCAGTGGATTCTTAAGTTCGGAGGGGGCCAACGTCCTGACTTTC. Its protein is CASSGFLSSEGANVLTF.